The 23 T cell receptor beta chains reported below all come from one sample, sequenced in a study of cytomegalovirus exposure and HLA in healthy donors. With 60 Vbeta and 13 Jbeta primers, the PCR was carried out. Sequencing was performed with immunoSEQ multiplex PCR; in TCRdb, only in-frame clones are kept and a portion is missing. Of around 150,000 clones listed, about 80% are singletons. Sequencing input: PBMCs. Every receptor here comes from a man younger than 35 in good health and CMV-seropositive.

CDR3 sequence (DNA): TGTGCCAGCAGCGCACTAGCGGGGGACCAATACGAGCAGTACTTC. Its protein product is CASSALAGDQYEQYF. The V and J genes are TRBV7-6 and TRBJ2-7, with TRBD2 matching over 11 bases. The germline gives CDR1 SGHVS, CDR2 FNYEAQ. The V segment lost 5 bases and the J segment 4 bases; nucleotides outside the gene matches: 7. The CDR3 totals 15 residues.

The chain recombines TRBV13 with TRBJ2-2; 9 bases map to TRBD2. Germline trimming cut 1 base from V and 3 bases from J; bases unmatched to any gene: 3. CDR3 length: 16 residues. Germline V gene data show CDR1 as PRHDT and CDR2 as FYEKMQ (reference sequence). The CDR3 DNA follows: TGTGCCAGCAGCTTAGTGAGCGGGAGGTACACCGGGGAGCTGTTTTTT. This encodes CASSLVSGRYTGELFF.

The rearrangement uses TRBV28 and TRBJ1-2; TRBD1 matches 7 bases. CDR1 and CDR2 (germline): MDHEN, SYDVKM. The CDR3 contains 14 residues. J lost 1 base, V lost 5 bases, and 4 bases had no gene match. Here the CDR3 reads CASSPGTVNYGYTF. For the CDR3, the DNA is TGTGCCAGCAGTCCCGGGACAGTTAACTATGGCTACACCTTC.

This chain links TRBV30 with TRBJ1-2; D possibly corresponds to TRBD1 (5 bases). The germline CDR1 and CDR2 sequences are GTSNPN and SVGIG (reference sequence). The CDR3 is 15 amino acids. V was cut by 2 bases and J by 2 bases, with 15 bases left in between. The CDR3 coding sequence is TGTGCCTGGAGTACCCCGGGTCAGGGCAACTATGGCTACACCTTC. Amino acid sequence: CAWSTPGQGNYGYTF.

The chain carries TRBV4-3 and TRBJ2-5; TRBD2 aligns across 8 bases. This CDR3 comprises 12 residues. V trimming: 0 bases; J trimming: 11 bases; junction bases outside the gene matches: 2. Germline CDR1 is LGHNA and CDR2 is YSLEER. This chain's CDR3 is CASSQDSGGQYF. The CDR3 DNA reads TGCGCCAGCAGCCAAGATTCGGGAGGGCAGTACTTC.

This chain links TRBV27 with TRBJ2-2; D call uncertain. V shed 6 bases and J shed 6 bases, with 17 bases lying between them. This CDR3 has 15 residues. Per the germline V gene, CDR1 is MNHEY and CDR2 is SMNVEV (reference sequence). The CDR3, as DNA: TGTGCCAGCAGCCCACTCCTAGGTATTTCCGGGGAGCTGTTTTTT. Translating it yields CASSPLLGISGELFF.

V usage is TRBV6-1 and J usage is TRBJ1-5; D gene uncertain. CDR3 length: 15 residues. Germline V lookup: CDR1 MNHNS, CDR2 SASEGT. Trimming cost V 1 base and J 10 bases, with 17 bases left between them. The CDR3 protein is CASSEGGSRREPQHF. The CDR3 DNA is TGTGCCAGCAGTGAAGGCGGCAGCAGGAGGGAACCCCAGCATTTT.

The chain carries TRBV6-6 and TRBJ2-5; possible D gene TRBD2, 7 bases. The J call may be faulty, since TRBJ2-7 better matches the DNA end. The V gene's germline CDR1 is MNHNY and CDR2 SVGAGI (reference sequence). The CDR3 totals 14 residues. The CDR3, as DNA: TGTGCCAGCGGGCTTGGGGGGGCCGAATACGAGCAGTACTTC. It translates to CASGLGGAEYEQYF.

On this clone: Distinct nucleotide sequences in the sample also encode this CDR3. This chain joins TRBV11-2 and TRBJ1-1; D gene uncertain. Germline values: CDR1 SGHAT, CDR2 FQNNGV. The CDR3 loop spans 13 amino acids. V was pared by 0 bases and J by 1 base, with 3 bases between. This chain's CDR3 is CASSLDRNTEAFF. CDR3 bases: TGTGCCAGCAGCTTAGATCGGAACACTGAAGCTTTCTTT.

As to this clone: This CDR3 is missing its conserved last phenylalanine or tryptophan, likely due to a read error. The V call is TRBV28, the J call TRBJ1-6; no firm D call. Trimming pared 10 bases from V and 4 bases from J, leaving 20 bases between. The CDR3 length is 16 residues. Germline V gene data show CDR1 as MDHEN and CDR2 as SYDVKM. CDR3 coding DNA: TGTGCCACCCAACCGGGAGGCGGGTTTTATAATTCACCCCTCCACCTT. Translating it yields CATQPGGGFYNSPLHL.

The chain employs TRBV19 and TRBJ2-7; perhaps TRBD2 as D (6 bases). Deletions cut 8 bases from V and 2 bases from J, with 13 bases between. The CDR3 is 13 amino acids. Germline CDR1 is LNHDA and CDR2 is SQIVND (reference sequence). This CDR3 is CASASAGPYEQYF. The DNA for the CDR3 is TGTGCCAGTGCTTCGGCGGGGCCCTACGAGCAGTACTTC.

The genes are TRBV27 and TRBJ2-7; perhaps TRBD2 as D (6 bases). Trimming took off 2 bases at V and 6 bases at J, with 11 bases between the two ends. The CDR3 spans 13 residues. Germline values: CDR1 MNHEY, CDR2 SMNVEV (reference sequence). The CDR3 coding sequence is TGTGCCAGCAGTTTAAGAGCGGGCGGCGAGCAGTACTTC. Translation gives CASSLRAGGEQYF.

The V gene is TRBV10-3, the J gene TRBJ2-3; 8 nucleotides agree with TRBD2. J lost 4 bases, V lost 5 bases, and 8 bases had no gene match. CDR3 length equals 15 residues. The germline V gene has CDR1 ENHRY and CDR2 SYGVKD. CDR3 sequence reads: CAISKTGGRPDTQYF. In nucleotides, the CDR3 is TGTGCCATCAGTAAGACGGGGGGGCGCCCAGATACGCAGTATTTT.

The genes are TRBV11-2 and TRBJ1-1, with a possible D match to TRBD1 (5 bases). The length of the CDR3 is 15 residues. Germline values: CDR1 SGHAT, CDR2 FQNNGV. V lost 6 bases to trimming and J lost 7 bases, with 21 bases between them. Here the CDR3 reads CASSADVGGWGEAFF. CDR3 nucleotide sequence: TGTGCCAGCAGTGCCGACGTCGGGGGATGGGGTGAAGCTTTCTTT.

This sequence joins TRBV6-6 and TRBJ1-1, with D unresolved. The CDR3 runs to 12 residues. The V gene's germline CDR1 is MNHNY and CDR2 SVGAGI (reference sequence). With 6 bases removed from V and 3 bases from J, the gap between germline ends came to 8 bases. The CDR3 DNA reads TGTGCCAGCAGCCAAGCGGACACTGAAGCTTTCTTT. Encoded protein: CASSQADTEAFF.

This clone appeared once. V gene TRBV7-9 combines with J gene TRBJ2-7; 12 bases agree with TRBD2. CDR3 length: 14 amino acids. V lost 3 bases and J lost 4; bases outside the gene matches: 1. CDR1 and CDR2 from the germline V gene are SEHNR and FQNEAQ (reference sequence). The CDR3 DNA reads as TGTGCCAGCAGCTTCACTAGCGGGAGGTACGAGCAGTACTTC. Protein: CASSFTSGRYEQYF.

This clone appeared a single time. CDR3 loop: CASSLSSGSYEQYF. The DNA of the CDR3 is TGCGCCAGCAGCTTAAGTAGCGGGAGTTACGAGCAGTACTTC. This sequence joins TRBV5-1 and TRBJ2-7, with TRBD2 matching 9 bases. The CDR3 extends over 14 amino acids. CDR1 and CDR2 (germline): SGHRS, YFSETQ. V shed 2 bases, J shed 4 bases, and the junction held 4 bases outside the gene matches.

The V and J genes are TRBV13 and TRBJ2-1, with D possibly matching TRBD2 (7 bases). Germline V CDR1 and CDR2: PRHDT, FYEKMQ (reference sequence). V dropped 3 bases and J dropped 6 bases, with 18 bases sitting between them. The CDR3 length is 16 residues. The CDR3 is CASSFPSGGALNEQFF. DNA of the CDR3: TGTGCCAGCAGCTTCCCTAGTGGGGGGGCCCTCAATGAGCAGTTCTTC.

The J gene is TRBJ2-1, the V gene TRBV6-6; D not resolved. This CDR3 region has 14 residues. Looked up from germline, CDR1 is MNHNY and CDR2 is SVGAGI (reference sequence). Trimming took 6 bases from V and 5 from J, leaving 14 bases between them. The CDR3 spells CASRVTESHNEQFF. CDR3 nucleotides: TGTGCCAGCAGAGTCACGGAGTCCCACAATGAGCAGTTCTTC.

The rearrangement joins TRBV6-1 to TRBJ1-5; no clear D. Trimming removed 6 bases at V and 0 bases at J, with 9 bases between. The germline V gene encodes CDR1 MNHNS and CDR2 SASEGT. This CDR3 is built from 14 residues. The CDR3 spells CASRTQHSNQPQHF. CDR3 DNA: TGTGCCAGCAGGACACAGCATAGCAATCAGCCCCAGCATTTT.

This clone was found once. This chain connects TRBV10-3 to TRBJ2-3; the D is unclear. The CDR3 has 13 amino acids. CDR1 and CDR2 from the germline V gene are ENHRY and SYGVKD. Trimming shortened V by 1 base and J by 3 bases, and 5 bases separated the two germline ends. The CDR3, as DNA: TGTGCCATCAGTGAGTACATAACAGATACGCAGTATTTT. Translated: CAISEYITDTQYF.

J is TRBJ2-4 and V is TRBV6-1, with D possibly being TRBD1 (5 bases). The CDR3 runs to 15 residues. V was cut by 3 bases and J by 8 bases, with 17 bases left in between. Germline V lookup: CDR1 MNHNS, CDR2 SASEGT. CDR3 sequence (DNA): TGTGCCAGCAGTGACAGGGTGGTGTTATGGGACATTCAGTACTTC. This sequence encodes CASSDRVVLWDIQYF.

The chain is built from TRBV5-4 and TRBJ2-2; the D is unclear. The CDR3 is made up of 13 amino acids. Germline loops: CDR1 SGHNT, CDR2 YYREEE (reference sequence). Trimming removed 0 bases from V and 5 bases from J, with 5 bases in between. In DNA form, the CDR3 reads TGTGCCAGCAGCTTGGTGGCAACCGGGGAGCTGTTTTTT. Protein product: CASSLVATGELFF.